These 23 T cell receptor beta chains were all obtained from the same sample, sequenced in a study of CXCR3-negative and CXCR3-positive naive CD8 T cells (dated by TCRdb to the late 2010s). Sequencing used a NextSeq 550. The Human TCR Profiling Kit (MiLaboratory) was used to make UMI-labeled 5' RACE TRB cDNA libraries. The reads underwent TCRdb reprocessing, giving one record for each CDR3 protein sequence and no DNA. The sample table records approximately 5,000 distinct CDR3 sequences. The ten largest make up over 1.5% of the sample. Sequencing used naive CXCR3- CD8+ T cells from blood. This specimen's cell subset or site label, per the study, means: CD45RO-CCR7+CD27+CD95- naive CD8+ T cells lacking CXCR3 (TNR3-). The receptor set was obtained from a human donor in good health. Some clones in this sample may be carry-over from other donors' samples.

This clonotype is medium-sized by frequency. This chain uses TRBV20-1 with TRBJ2-7; as DNA is missing, the TRBD2 call by TCRdb cannot be tested. The CDR3 loop spans 13 amino acids. Germline loops: CDR1 DFQATT, CDR2 SNEGSKA (reference sequence). CDR3: CSATAGVYFEQYF.

Frequency places this clonotype as medium-sized. The chain couples TRBV29-1 to TRBJ1-2; TCRdb's D call of TRBD1 is untestable without DNA. Looked up from germline, CDR1 is SQVTM and CDR2 is ANQGSEA. The CDR3 runs to 13 residues. The CDR3 protein is CSARTGGDLGYTF. The complete variable domain, with remaining parts taken from reference TRBV29-1 and TRBJ1-2, reads SAVISQKPSRDICQRGTSLTIQCQVDSQVTMMFWYRQQPGQSLTLIATANQGSEATYESGFVIDKFPISRPNLTFSTLTVSNMSPEDSSIYLCSARTGGDLGYTFGSGTRLTVV.

CDR3 sequence: CASSQASGTDLYSNQPQHF. This chain connects TRBV14 to TRBJ1-5; checking the TCRdb D call of TRBD1 is not possible without DNA. Germline V gene lookup returns CDR1 SGHDN and CDR2 FVKESK. The CDR3 is 19 residues long.

According to its frequency, this clonotype is medium-sized (0.01 to 0.1%). This sequence joins TRBV20-1 and TRBJ2-3; the TCRdb call, TRBD2, lacks DNA for checking. CDR3 length: 17 amino acids. The germline V gene encodes CDR1 DFQATT and CDR2 SNEGSKA (reference sequence). CDR3 loop: CSANMPGGAASTDTQYF.

This rearrangement joins TRBV29-1 to TRBJ2-7; TCRdb calls TRBD2, which cannot be checked without DNA. The CDR3 loop spans 12 amino acids. Germline V gives CDR1 SQVTM, CDR2 ANQGSEA. CDR3 in amino acids: CSVLEGYIEQYF.

Considering frequency, this clonotype is medium-sized. This chain connects TRBV7-3 to TRBJ2-5; TCRdb calls TRBD2, which cannot be checked without DNA. Germline CDR1 is SGHTA and CDR2 is FQGTGA. The CDR3 loop spans 19 amino acids. The CDR3 loop reads CASSLIGGGRVLSEETQYF.

By frequency, this clonotype registers medium-sized. The chain combines TRBV18 with TRBJ1-2. Germline-derived CDR1 and CDR2 are KGHSH and LQKENI. This CDR3 region has 16 residues. CDR3 amino acids: CASSPPAGKQNYGYTF.

The chain has TRBV5-1 and TRBJ2-7; TCRdb names TRBD2, which stays unverified in the absence of DNA. The CDR3 has 14 residues. Looked up from germline, CDR1 is SGHRS and CDR2 is YFSETQ. This CDR3 reads CASSRTSGSREQYF.

The chain couples TRBV5-5 to TRBJ2-1; TCRdb proposes TRBD1, but this gene call is untestable without DNA. CDR1 and CDR2 (germline): SGHKS, YYEKEE (reference sequence). The CDR3 loop spans 18 amino acids. CDR3 region: CASSPGTGGSPTSYEQFF.

This clonotype is classed as medium-sized (0.01 to 0.1%) by frequency. This chain uses TRBV5-1 with TRBJ1-1. CDR1 is SGHRS and CDR2 is YFSETQ in the germline V gene. This CDR3 spans 14 amino acids. The CDR3 sequence: CASSLRIQNTEAFF.

The V call is TRBV19, the J call TRBJ2-7. CDR1 is LNHDA, CDR2 SQIVND, per germline (reference sequence). The CDR3 is made up of 12 amino acids. The CDR3 region is CASSAGTYEQYF.

This clonotype is called medium-sized based on its frequency. The chain couples TRBV21-1 to TRBJ2-7. TRBV21-1 is shown as a pseudogene. This CDR3 has 14 residues. CDR3 protein: CASSKGRDSYEQYF.

J is TRBJ2-7 and V is TRBV29-1; the TCRdb D gene call, TRBD2, has no DNA to confirm it. This CDR3 comprises 12 residues. Germline V CDR1 and CDR2: SQVTM, ANQGSEA. The CDR3 here is CSVELGAYEQYF.

V and J are TRBV9 and TRBJ1-1. Germline V gene lookup returns CDR1 SGDLS and CDR2 YYNGEE. The CDR3 consists of 12 residues. CDR3: CASMGSNTEAFF. Filled out from reference TRBV9 and TRBJ1-1, the complete variable domain reads DSGVTQTPKHLITATGQRVTLRCSPRSGDLSVYWYQQSLDQGLQFLIQYYNGEERAKGNILERFSAQQFPDLHSELNLSSLELGDSALYFCASMGSNTEAFFGQGTRLTVV.

The chain employs TRBV7-2 and TRBJ2-5; TCRdb reports TRBD2, a call that lacks DNA to check it against. The CDR3 contains 17 residues. Germline V gene data show CDR1 as SGHTA and CDR2 as FQGNSA. CDR3: CASNIVGLREVEETQYF.

The V gene is TRBV20-1, the J gene TRBJ2-3; TCRdb's assignment of TRBD1 cannot be checked, as there is no DNA. The CDR3 has 16 residues. Germline CDR1 reads DFQATT; CDR2 reads SNEGSKA (reference sequence). This CDR3 is CSASGGYRWSTDTQYF.

The CDR3 spells CSVEGLAGGIDNEQFF. The rearrangement links TRBV29-1 to TRBJ2-1; absent DNA, TCRdb's TRBD2 call cannot be checked. The CDR3 has 16 amino acids. Germline V CDR1 and CDR2: SQVTM, ANQGSEA.

The chain couples TRBV6-2 or TRBV6-3 to TRBJ2-1. CDR3 length: 14 residues. Looked up from germline, CDR1 is MNHEY and CDR2 is SVGEGT. The CDR3 loop is CASTSGSSYNEQFF.

The chain employs TRBV4-1 and TRBJ2-1. The length of the CDR3 is 11 residues. CDR1 MGHRA and CDR2 YSYEKL come from the germline V gene. CDR3 residues: CASSQYNEQFF.

According to its frequency, this clonotype is medium-sized. CDR3 region: CASSPRPSAGYTF. The chain couples TRBV9 to TRBJ1-2. Germline CDR1 and CDR2: SGDLS and YYNGEE. The CDR3 loop spans 13 amino acids.

J is TRBJ2-7 and V is TRBV14. This CDR3 has 15 amino acids. Germline CDR1 is SGHDN and CDR2 is FVKESK. CDR3 protein: CASSQDWSQIYEQYF.

This clonotype ranks as medium-sized (0.01 to 0.1%) in terms of frequency. This rearrangement joins TRBV20-1 to TRBJ1-5. CDR3 length equals 15 residues. Germline loops: CDR1 DFQATT, CDR2 SNEGSKA (reference sequence). This chain's CDR3 is CSARDLDDSNQPQHF.

Judged by frequency, this clonotype is medium-sized. The chain is built from TRBV29-1 and TRBJ1-2. The V gene's germline CDR1 is SQVTM and CDR2 ANQGSEA. The CDR3 has 12 residues. CDR3 region: CSVERILGGYTF.